Here is one T cell receptor beta chain with its context. Its specificity is unknown. The sample originates from a study of cytomegalovirus exposure and HLA in healthy donors. Study context: HLA-typed donors were the source of some 80 million unique TCRs, which an early data release held.

V shed 7 bases, J shed 4 bases, and the junction held 8 bases outside the gene matches. CDR3 size: 15 residues. Germline-derived CDR1 and CDR2 are MDHEN and SYDVKM. Overall study results and limits: According to the study, 150 to 200 TCR beta chains were cytomegalovirus-associated. There were some V segments, including TRBV6-2 and TRBV6-3, excluded as indistinguishable.

The PCR contained 60 Vbeta and 13 Jbeta primers. Here immunoSEQ multiplex PCR was the method, and the copy in TCRdb shows in-frame clones only, minus some. The sample holds some 190,000 clones, more than 75% seen once. The source of this sequence is a man aged 35 to 55 in good health and CMV-seropositive. Sample: PBMCs. The chain links TRBV28 to TRBJ2-2; 8 bases are a match to TRBD1. In DNA form, the CDR3 reads TGTGCCAGCATAACAGGGGGAGGCTTCACCGGGGAGCTGTTTTTT. The encoded protein is CASITGGGFTGELFF. Using reference TRBV28 and TRBJ2-2 for the parts outside the CDR3, the full variable domain is DVKVTQSSRYLVKRTGEKVFLECVQDMDHENMFWYRQDPGLGLRLIYFSYDVKMKEKGDIPEGYSVSREKKERFSLILESASTNQTSMYLCASITGGGFTGELFFGEGSRLTVL.